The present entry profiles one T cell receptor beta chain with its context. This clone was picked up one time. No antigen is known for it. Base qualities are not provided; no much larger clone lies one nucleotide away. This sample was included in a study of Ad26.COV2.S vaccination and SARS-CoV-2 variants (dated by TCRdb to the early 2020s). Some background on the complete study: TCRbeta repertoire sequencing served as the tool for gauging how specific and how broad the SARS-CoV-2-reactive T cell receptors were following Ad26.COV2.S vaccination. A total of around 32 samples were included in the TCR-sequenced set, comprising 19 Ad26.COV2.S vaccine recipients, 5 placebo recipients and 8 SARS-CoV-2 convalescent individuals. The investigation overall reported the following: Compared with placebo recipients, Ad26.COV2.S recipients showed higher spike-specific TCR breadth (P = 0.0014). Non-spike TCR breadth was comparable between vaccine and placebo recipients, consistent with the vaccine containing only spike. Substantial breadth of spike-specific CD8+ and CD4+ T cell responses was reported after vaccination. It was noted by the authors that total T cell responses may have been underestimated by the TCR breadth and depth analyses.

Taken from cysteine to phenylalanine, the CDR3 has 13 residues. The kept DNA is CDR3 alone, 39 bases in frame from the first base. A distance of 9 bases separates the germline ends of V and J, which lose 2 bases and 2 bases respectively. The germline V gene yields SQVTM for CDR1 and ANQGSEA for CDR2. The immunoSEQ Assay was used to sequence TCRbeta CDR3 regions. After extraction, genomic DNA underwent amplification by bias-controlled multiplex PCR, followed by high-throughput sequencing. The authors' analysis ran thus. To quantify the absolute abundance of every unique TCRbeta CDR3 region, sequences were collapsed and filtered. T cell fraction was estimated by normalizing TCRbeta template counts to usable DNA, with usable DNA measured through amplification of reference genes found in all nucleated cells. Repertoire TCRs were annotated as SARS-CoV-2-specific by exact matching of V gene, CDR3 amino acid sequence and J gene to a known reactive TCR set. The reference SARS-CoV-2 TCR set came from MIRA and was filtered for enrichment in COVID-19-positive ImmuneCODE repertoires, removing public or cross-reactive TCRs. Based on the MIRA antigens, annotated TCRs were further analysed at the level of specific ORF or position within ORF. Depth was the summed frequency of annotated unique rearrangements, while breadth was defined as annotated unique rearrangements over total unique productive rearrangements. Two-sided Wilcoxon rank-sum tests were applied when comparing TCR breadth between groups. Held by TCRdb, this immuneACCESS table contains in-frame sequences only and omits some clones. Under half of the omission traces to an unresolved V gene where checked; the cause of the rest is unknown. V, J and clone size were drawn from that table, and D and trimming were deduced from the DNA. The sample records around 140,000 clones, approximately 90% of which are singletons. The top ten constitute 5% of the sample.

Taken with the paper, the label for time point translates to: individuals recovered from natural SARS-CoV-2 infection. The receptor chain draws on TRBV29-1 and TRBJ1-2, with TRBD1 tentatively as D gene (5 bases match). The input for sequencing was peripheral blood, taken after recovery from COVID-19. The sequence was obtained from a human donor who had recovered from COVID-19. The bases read TGCAGCGTTGAAAAGGGGTTCAACTATGGCTACACCTTC. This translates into CSVEKGFNYGYTF.